This T cell receptor (beta chain) was retrieved from a study of CXCR3-negative and CXCR3-positive naive CD8 T cells. The study's findings and limits: In cryopreserved cells, CXCR3 expression partially decreased, and fresh PBMCs were used in most assays. Naive CXCR3-negative cells resembled naive CXCR3-positive cells in TRBV-TRBJ usage; memory cells differed.

Every individual CD8+ T cell subset underwent sorting in triplicate at 300,000 to 350,000 cells apiece. Germline assignment: CDR1 SNHLY and CDR2 FYNNEI. The CDR3 totals 12 residues. It was by 5' RACE with UMI labels that the TRB cDNA libraries were prepared. TCRdb re-called the 5' RACE reads and catalogs CDR3 proteins one per entry, DNA excluded. Recorded here are about 7,400 distinct CDR3 sequences; the top ten clones represent around 1.7%. This clonotype registers medium-sized by frequency. As yet, its antigen is unknown. The sample taken for sequencing was naive CXCR3- CD8+ T cells from blood. Stated subset: CD45RO-CCR7+CD27+CD95- naive CD8+ T cells lacking CXCR3 (TNR3-). This TCR came from a human donor in good health. Some clones in this sample may be carry-over from other donors' samples. The chain employs TRBV2 and TRBJ2-1; lacking DNA, the TRBD1 call made by TCRdb goes unchecked. CDR3 sequence reads: CASPGRVNEQFF.